The present entry profiles one T cell receptor beta chain with its context. The germline gives CDR1 SGDLS, CDR2 YYNGEE. Trimming stripped 2 bases from V and 4 bases from J, with 9 bases between. The CDR3 contains 13 residues. It was during active infection that Seattle patients were enrolled and then longitudinally followed. The data stem from a study of blood T cell repertoires in COVID-19. Overall study: Samples of COVID-19 (acute and convalescent) were obtained from the United States, Italy and Spain. The cDNA or gDNA used as material had been derived from T cells, B-cell-depleted T cells, or PBMCs.

The table came from immunoSEQ multiplex PCR; TCRdb's copy has only in-frame clones and leaves some out. The table includes roughly 340,000 clones, about 88% detected once. Specimen: peripheral blood. The clonotype was recovered from a woman aged 65 to 85 with COVID-19, enrolled during active disease. V and J are TRBV9 and TRBJ1-2; weak D call: TRBD1 (6 bases). This CDR3 reads CASSVQGSYGYTF. The CDR3 region has the DNA TGTGCCAGCAGCGTCCAGGGGAGCTATGGCTACACCTTC.